This note documents a single TCR beta chain sequence. The entirety of the isolated RNA underwent reverse transcription, so expressed TCRB transcripts were sequenced. Libraries were prepared by immunoSEQ multiplex PCR; TCRdb keeps only in-frame clonotypes and omits some of them. The sample consists of 350,000 to 450,000 clones, around 15% of them appearing once. The V end lost 3 bases, the J end lost 1 base, and 12 bases lay between the germline ends. Germline V gene lookup returns CDR1 SGHTA and CDR2 FQGTGA. The CDR3 covers 15 residues. The data derive from a study of beta chain features in type 1 diabetes.

The gene calls are TRBV7-3 and TRBJ1-1, with D uncertain. This clonotype was obtained from a woman under 30 in good health. Sample: naive CD4+ T cells from blood. CDR3 nucleotides: TGTGCCAGCAGCTTCGCCGGTGAGAGGAACACTGAAGCTTTCTTT. Protein product: CASSFAGERNTEAFF.